This passage covers 10 T cell receptor beta chains from one sample sequenced in a study of blood T cell repertoires in COVID-19. Generated by immunoSEQ multiplex PCR, the TCRdb table keeps only in-frame clones and is missing some. The profile shows approximately 210,000 clones, around 80% of them singletons. Sequencing was performed on PBMCs or T cells enriched from blood (not recorded which). All receptors come from a man aged 40-55 years who had recovered from COVID-19.

CDR3 nucleotides: TGTGCCAGCAGCTTCCCCCCGAGCTCCTACGAGCAGTACTTC. Amino acid sequence: CASSFPPSSYEQYF. V and J are TRBV5-4 and TRBJ2-7; no clear D. Trimming pared 2 bases from V and 0 bases from J, leaving 9 bases between. CDR1 SGHNT and CDR2 YYREEE come from the germline V gene (reference sequence). The CDR3 consists of 14 residues. Filled out from reference TRBV5-4 and TRBJ2-7, the complete variable domain reads ETGVTQSPTHLIKTRGQQVTLRCSSQSGHNTVSWYQQALGQGPQFIFQYYREEENGRGNFPPRFSGLQFPNYSSELNVNALELDDSALYLCASSFPPSSYEQYFGPGTRLTVT.

V is TRBV7-2 and J is TRBJ2-5; 11 nucleotides agree with TRBD2. After removal of 3 bases from V and 0 bases from J, the junction contained 9 bases not matched to a gene. CDR3 length: 18 residues. Germline V CDR1 and CDR2: SGHTA, FQGNSA. The CDR3 region has the DNA TGTGCCAGCAGCTTGTGGTTACTAGCGGGGGTTTACCAAGAGACCCAGTACTTC. The encoded protein is CASSLWLLAGVYQETQYF.

The V call is TRBV11-2, the J call TRBJ1-6, with D perhaps TRBD1 (5 bases). Germline CDR1 reads SGHAT; CDR2 reads FQNNGV. V was cut by 2 bases and J by 10 bases, with 15 bases left in between. This CDR3 spans 15 amino acids. The DNA of the CDR3 is TGTGCCAGCAGCTTACTGACAGTTTCGCGATCACCCCTCCACTTT. Its translation is CASSLLTVSRSPLHF.

J is TRBJ1-2 and V is TRBV28, with D unresolved. V lost 6 bases and J lost 6, with 14 bases in between. The CDR3 loop spans 13 amino acids. Germline V gene sequence: CDR1 MDHEN, CDR2 SYDVKM. The CDR3 sequence is CASSSMVRDGYTF. The CDR3 coding sequence is TGTGCCAGCAGCTCTATGGTTAGAGATGGCTACACCTTC.

The CDR3 spells CASSPTGVDGYTF. In nucleotides, the CDR3 is TGTGCCAGCAGCCCAACAGGTGTCGATGGCTACACCTTC. This rearrangement joins TRBV5-4 to TRBJ1-2; D perhaps matches TRBD1 (5 bases). Trimming pared 4 bases from V and 6 bases from J, leaving 13 bases between. Per germline, CDR1 SGHNT and CDR2 YYREEE (reference sequence). The CDR3 spans 13 residues.

This chain connects TRBV15 to TRBJ2-3, with D perhaps matching TRBD1 (6 bases). Germline V gene lookup returns CDR1 LNHNV and CDR2 YYDKDF (reference sequence). The CDR3 consists of 16 residues. The V end was cut by 3 bases, the J end by 5 bases, with 18 bases between. The chain's CDR3 is CATSRGVGPGEDTQYF. The CDR3 nucleotides read TGTGCCACCAGCAGGGGGGTGGGCCCAGGGGAAGATACGCAGTATTTT.

The chain joins TRBV5-4 to TRBJ2-7; possible D gene TRBD1, 6 bases. In germline, CDR1 is SGHNT, CDR2 YYREEE (reference sequence). Between the trimmed V and J ends, which lost 3 bases and 1 base, there was a span of 14 bases. The CDR3 consists of 15 residues. The CDR3 DNA follows: TGTGCCAGCAGCTCCACACTGACAGGATCCTACGAGCAGTACTTC. This codes for CASSSTLTGSYEQYF.

V usage is TRBV5-6 and J usage is TRBJ2-5; 11 bases are shared with TRBD2. Losses at the gene ends were 0 bases for V and 4 bases for J; bases not matched to a gene: 2. The CDR3 totals 15 residues. The V gene's germline CDR1 is SGHDT and CDR2 YYEEEE. The CDR3 protein is CASSLVLAGGETQYF. Written as DNA, the CDR3 is TGTGCCAGCAGCTTGGTGCTAGCGGGGGGAGAGACCCAGTACTTC.

The chain combines TRBV5-1 with TRBJ1-6; D gene ambiguous. The CDR3 spans 15 residues. V lost 0 bases and J lost 9, with 13 bases in between. CDR1 and CDR2 from the germline V gene are SGHRS and YFSETQ. CDR3 amino acids: CASSLDSGVSSPLHF. DNA for the CDR3: TGCGCCAGCAGCTTGGATTCCGGGGTGAGTTCACCCCTCCACTTT. Variable domain in full (rest from reference TRBV5-1 and TRBJ1-6): KAGVTQTPRYLIKTRGQQVTLSCSPISGHRSVSWYQQTPGQGLQFLFEYFSETQRNKGNFPGRFSGRQFSNSRSEMNVSTLELGDSALYLCASSLDSGVSSPLHFGNGTRLTVT.

This chain uses TRBV5-1 with TRBJ1-2; tentative D call: TRBD1 (6 bases). CDR1 and CDR2 from the germline V gene are SGHRS and YFSETQ. The CDR3 is made up of 15 amino acids. The germline V and J ends were trimmed by 6 bases and 2 bases, with 17 bases remaining between them. The CDR3 bases are TGCGCCAGCACCCTGGGGGGGACAACGAACTATGGCTACACCTTC. Encoded protein: CASTLGGTTNYGYTF. The variable domain in full, with the rest retrieved from reference TRBV5-1 and TRBJ1-2, is KAGVTQTPRYLIKTRGQQVTLSCSPISGHRSVSWYQQTPGQGLQFLFEYFSETQRNKGNFPGRFSGRQFSNSRSEMNVSTLELGDSALYLCASTLGGTTNYGYTFGSGTRLTVV.